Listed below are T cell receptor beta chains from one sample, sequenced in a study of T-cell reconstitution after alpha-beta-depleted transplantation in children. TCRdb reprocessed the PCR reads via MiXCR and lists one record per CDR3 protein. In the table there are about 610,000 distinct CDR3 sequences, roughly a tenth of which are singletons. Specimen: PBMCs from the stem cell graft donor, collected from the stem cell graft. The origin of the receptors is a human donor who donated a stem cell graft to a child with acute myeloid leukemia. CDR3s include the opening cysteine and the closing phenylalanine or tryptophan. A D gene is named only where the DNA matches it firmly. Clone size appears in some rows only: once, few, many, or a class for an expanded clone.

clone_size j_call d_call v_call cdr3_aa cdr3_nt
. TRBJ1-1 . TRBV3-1 CASSQHGKNTEAFF TGTGCCAGCAGCCAACACGGAAAGAACACTGAAGCTTTCTTT
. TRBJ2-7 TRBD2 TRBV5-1 CASSILAGVAYEQYF TGCGCCAGCAGCATTCTAGCGGGAGTGGCCTACGAGCAGTACTTC
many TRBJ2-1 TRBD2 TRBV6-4 CASSKAGGSYNEQFF TGTGCCAGCAGTAAGGCGGGAGGGTCCTACAATGAGCAGTTCTTC
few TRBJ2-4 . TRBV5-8 CASSRAAGRNIQYF TGTGCCAGCAGCAGGGCGGCCGGTAGAAACATTCAGTACTTC
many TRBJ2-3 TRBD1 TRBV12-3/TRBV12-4 CASSPQGALEDTQYF TGTGCCAGCAGTCCACAGGGGGCTCTTGAAGATACGCAGTATTTT
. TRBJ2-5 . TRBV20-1 CSAKDRLGGGQYF TGCAGTGCTAAGGACAGGCTTGGGGGGGGCCAGTACTTC
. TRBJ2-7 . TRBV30 CAWGLGLLSYEQYF TGTGCCTGGGGGTTGGGGCTCCTATCCTACGAGCAGTACTTC
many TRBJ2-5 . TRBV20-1 CSARKDSQETQYF TGCAGTGCTAGAAAGGACAGCCAAGAGACCCAGTACTTC
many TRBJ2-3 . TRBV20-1 CSAWILGDTQYF TGCAGTGCTTGGATACTTGGGGATACGCAGTATTTT
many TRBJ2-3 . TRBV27 CASRLGGTSTDTQYF TGTGCCAGCAGACTAGGGGGGACCAGCACAGATACGCAGTATTTT
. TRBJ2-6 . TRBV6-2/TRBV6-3 CASSYTSGRGIYPAGANVLTF TGTGCCAGCAGTTACACCTCTGGGCGGGGTATCTACCCGGCCGGGGCCAACGTCCTGACTTTC
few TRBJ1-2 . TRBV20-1 CSARDRRANYGYTF TGCAGTGCTAGGGATCGGAGAGCTAACTATGGCTACACCTTC
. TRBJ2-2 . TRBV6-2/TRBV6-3 CASTFKVGELFF TGTGCCAGCACATTTAAAGTCGGGGAGCTGTTTTTT
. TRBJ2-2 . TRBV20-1 CSASGYGRPPGTGELFF TGCAGTGCCTCGGGTTATGGGAGGCCCCCGGGCACCGGGGAGCTGTTTTTT
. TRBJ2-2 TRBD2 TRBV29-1 CSVVAGGVTGELFF TGCAGCGTGGTAGCGGGAGGGGTCACCGGGGAGCTGTTTTTT
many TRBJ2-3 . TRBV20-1 CSVVRGADTQYF TGCAGTGTAGTACGCGGCGCAGATACGCAGTATTTT
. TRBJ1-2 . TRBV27 CASSPPGNYGYTF TGTGCCAGCAGTCCCCCGGGGAACTATGGCTACACCTTC
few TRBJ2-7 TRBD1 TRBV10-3 CAISDSRGPYEQYF TGTGCCATCAGTGACTCCAGGGGGCCGTACGAGCAGTACTTC
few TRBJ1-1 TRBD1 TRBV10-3 CAISAGDSHNTEAFF TGTGCCATCAGTGCAGGGGACAGTCACAACACTGAAGCTTTCTTT
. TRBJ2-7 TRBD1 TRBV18 CASSPRSTGQAFYEQYF TGTGCCAGCTCACCACGGTCCACGGGACAGGCTTTCTACGAGCAGTACTTC
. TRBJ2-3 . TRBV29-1 CTSEGSRTDTQYF TGCACCTCTGAGGGGAGCCGCACAGATACGCAGTATTTT
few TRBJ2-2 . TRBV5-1 CASSLGPGRDTGELFF TGCGCCAGCAGCTTGGGCCCGGGACGCGACACCGGGGAGCTGTTTTTT
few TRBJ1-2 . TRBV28 CASSFSLDGYTF TGTGCCAGCAGTTTCTCCCTCGATGGCTACACCTTC
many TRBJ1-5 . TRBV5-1 CASSLVGAYSNQPQHF TGCGCCAGCAGCTTGGTTGGAGCTTATAGCAATCAGCCCCAGCATTTT
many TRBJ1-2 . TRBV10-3 CAISVDSDRLANYGYTF TGTGCCATCAGTGTTGATTCAGACCGACTAGCGAACTATGGCTACACCTTC
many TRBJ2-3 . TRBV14 CASSDHSDTQYF TGTGCCAGCAGCGACCATTCAGATACGCAGTATTTT
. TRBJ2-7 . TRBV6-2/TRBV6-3 CASSRAQRSPSYEQYF TGTGCCAGCAGTCGCGCACAGCGATCGCCCTCCTACGAGCAGTACTTC
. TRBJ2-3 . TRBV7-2 CASSLDLTSTDTQYF TGTGCCAGCAGCTTAGATCTGACTAGCACAGATACGCAGTATTTT
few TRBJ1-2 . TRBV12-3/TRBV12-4 CASRSVNYGYTF TGTGCCAGCAGATCGGTCAACTATGGCTACACCTTC
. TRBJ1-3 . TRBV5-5 CASSNPTGTKGNTIYF TGTGCCAGCAGCAACCCGACCGGGACAAAAGGAAACACCATATATTTT
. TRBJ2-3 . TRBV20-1 CSARPLLITDTQYF TGCAGTGCTAGACCACTTCTAATCACAGATACGCAGTATTTT
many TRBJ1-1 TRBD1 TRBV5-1 CASSRDSMNTEAFF TGCGCCAGCAGCCGGGACAGCATGAACACTGAAGCTTTCTTT
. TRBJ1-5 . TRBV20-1 CSARERGRPPREPQHF TGCAGTGCTAGAGAACGGGGTCGGCCACCCCGGGAGCCCCAGCATTTT
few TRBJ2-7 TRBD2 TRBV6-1 CASSELGLAGNEQYF TGTGCCAGCAGTGAACTGGGACTAGCGGGAAACGAGCAGTACTTC
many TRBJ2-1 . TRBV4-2 CASSQDARTNSYNEQFF TGTGCCAGCAGCCAAGATGCGAGGACAAACTCCTACAATGAGCAGTTCTTC
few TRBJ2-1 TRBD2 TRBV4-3 CASSPTELAGGPRGEQFF TGCGCCAGCAGCCCGACCGAATTAGCGGGAGGGCCCCGGGGTGAGCAGTTCTTC
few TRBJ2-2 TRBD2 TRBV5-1 CASSFLAGVDGELFF TGCGCCAGCAGCTTTCTAGCGGGAGTTGACGGGGAGCTGTTTTTT